The next 4 T cell receptor beta chains were all read from a single sample in a study of identifying expanded T cells in peripheral blood. Sequenced by immunoSEQ multiplex PCR; TCRdb stores in-frame clones only, minus some. Of fewer than 80,000 clones in the sample, about 83% were seen once. The sample was blood. The source is a person between 18 and 75 years old in good health.

A remark on this clone: This likely stems from a read error, as it lies one base from a far larger clone. The chain joins TRBV11-2 to TRBJ2-7, with a weak D call TRBD1 (5 bases). The germline V gene encodes CDR1 SGHAT and CDR2 FQNNGV. The CDR3 runs 14 residues. The DNA of the CDR3 is TGTACCAGCAGCTTAGGTGGCAGGGTGCACGAGCAGTACGTC. As protein: CTSSLGGRVHEQYV.

CDR3 DNA: TGTGCCAGCAGCTTAACGTCAAGCGGGGGGCCCCAGTACTTC. Its translation is CASSLTSSGGPQYF. The gene calls are TRBV7-3 and TRBJ2-5; 9 nucleotides align to TRBD2. CDR1 is SGHTA and CDR2 is FQGTGA in the germline V gene. The ends lost 0 bases at V and 9 bases at J; junction bases unmatched: 5. The CDR3 covers 14 residues.

The chain recombines TRBV5-1 with TRBJ2-7; TRBD2 aligns across 8 bases. Germline CDR1 and CDR2: SGHRS and YFSETQ. V shed 4 bases, J shed 3 bases, and the junction held 9 bases outside the gene matches. The CDR3 contains 15 residues. In DNA form, the CDR3 reads TGCGCCAGCAGCCCGGGGGGGGGCTCCGACTACGAGCAGTACGTC. Residues: CASSPGGGSDYEQYV.

J is TRBJ2-5 and V is TRBV7-2; 9 bases line up with TRBD2. This CDR3 spans 16 amino acids. J gave up 2 bases and V 3 bases, and 7 bases lay outside the gene matches. Germline CDR1 reads SGHTA; CDR2 reads FQGNSA. CDR3 DNA: TGTGCCAGCAGCTTCCTAGCGGGGTCAGAACAAGAGACCCAGTACTTC. It specifies CASSFLAGSEQETQYF.